The 2 T cell receptor beta chains below were found in one sample sequenced in a study of vaccination and CD4 T cells after COVID-19. Specified treatment: approximately 10-day PBMC culture with coronavirus spike peptide pools or control peptides (ViraFEST assay). Their antigens are not known. Sequenced with the Oncomine TCR Beta short-read assay was DNA taken from cultured CD4+ T cells. TCRdb redid the calling of the PCR reads with MiXCR, one entry per CDR3 protein. The data show roughly 11,000 distinct CDR3 sequences, 45% to 65% seen once. Sample: CD4+ T cells from blood, cultured in vitro. The source of these receptors is a human donor who had recovered from COVID-19.

The V and J genes are TRBV7-9 and TRBJ1-6; perhaps TRBD1 as D (6 bases). From germline, CDR1 is SEHNR and CDR2 FQNEAQ (reference sequence). This CDR3 comprises 17 residues. V lost 4 bases to trimming and J lost 7 bases, with 20 bases between them. The CDR3 nucleotides are TGTGCCAGCAGCTCCCCTAGGCGACGGGGGCTAAATTCACCCCTCCACTTT. Translating gives CASSSPRRRGLNSPLHF. Full variable domain (missing parts from reference TRBV7-9 and TRBJ1-6): DTGVSQNPRHKITKRGQNVTFRCDPISEHNRLYWYRQTLGQGPEFLTYFQNEAQLEKSRLLSDRFSAERPKGSFSTLEIQRTEQGDSAMYLCASSSPRRRGLNSPLHFGNGTRLTVT.

V gene TRBV20-1 combines with J gene TRBJ1-3, with 9 bases aligning to TRBD1. The ends lost 6 bases at V and 4 bases at J; junction bases unmatched: 10. Germline CDR1 DFQATT, CDR2 SNEGSKA (reference sequence). This CDR3 region has 15 residues. The CDR3 coding sequence is TGCAGTGCGCATAACAGGGGGCAGGCGGGAAACACCATATATTTT. Translation gives CSAHNRGQAGNTIYF.